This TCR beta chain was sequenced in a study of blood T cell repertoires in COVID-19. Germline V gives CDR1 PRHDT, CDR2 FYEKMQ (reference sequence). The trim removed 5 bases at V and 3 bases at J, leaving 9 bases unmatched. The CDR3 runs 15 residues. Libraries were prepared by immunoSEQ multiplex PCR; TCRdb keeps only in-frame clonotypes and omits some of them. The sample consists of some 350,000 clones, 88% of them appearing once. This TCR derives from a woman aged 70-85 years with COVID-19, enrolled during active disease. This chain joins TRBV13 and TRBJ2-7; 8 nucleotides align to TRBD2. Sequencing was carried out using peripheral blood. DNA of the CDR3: TGTGCCAGCAGCCCATACAGCGGGGGTCGCTACGAGCAGTACTTC. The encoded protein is CASSPYSGGRYEQYF.